The entry that follows covers one T cell receptor (beta chain) sequence. This clone showed up just once. The clone's antigen remains unknown. No much larger clone exists at a distance of one base, and base qualities are not known. The collaborating institutions used their own protocols to collect whole blood in K2EDTA tubes. For TCRbeta analysis, collaborator samples were shipped as frozen whole blood, as isolated PBMCs, or as DNA extracted from either sample type. CDR1 PRHDT and CDR2 FYEKMQ were looked up in the germline V gene (reference sequence). V drops 7 bases and J drops 5 bases, leaving 29 bases in between. From its cysteine to its phenylalanine, the CDR3 spans 18 amino acids. Of all the DNA, just the CDR3 is kept, 54 bases in frame from base 1. This record comes from a study of blood T cell repertoires in COVID-19 (dated by TCRdb to between 2020 and 2021). As for the study more broadly: Collaborator samples came from the United States, Italy and Spain and covered acute and convalescent phases of COVID-19. Samples came from the ongoing ImmuneRACE study (first 160 participants) plus 1,254 subjects from 6 global collaborators. The dataset comprised deeply sampled blood TCRbeta repertoires from subjects exposed to, actively infected with, or recovered from COVID-19. The repertoires were released in a freely available public database meant as a resource for research on the immune response to SARS-CoV-2. The prospective study material was composed of cDNA or gDNA derived from T cells, B-cell-depleted T cells, or PBMCs. Sample metadata almost always included a de-identified subject ID, COVID-19 status, age in years and sex. HLA class I and class II types, where available, came from metadata supplied by the sample provider rather than from assay-based typing.

The full study reports these points: The amount of clinical and demographic metadata varied by source and participant and was provided uncurated.

The immunoSEQ Assay, a bias-controlled multiplex PCR, was used to amplify TCRbeta CDR3 regions from genomic DNA. Concerning the study's data processing: The number of nucleated cells in each sample was estimated by amplification of reference gene primers within the assay. To quantify the absolute abundance of each unique TCRbeta CDR3 rearrangement, sequence reads were collapsed and filtered. For each sample, productive Simpson clonality was calculated as the square root of Simpson's diversity index across productive rearrangements. TCRdb took over this immuneACCESS table, retaining in-frame rearrangements with V and J assigned. Such tables are incomplete; in checked studies, under half of the missing clones stem from an unresolved V gene, and the remainder is unexplained. V and J calls and clone size are given by that table; D and trimming were obtained from the DNA. Across this sample there are 20,000 to 30,000 clones, with nearly 90% seen only once. The biggest ten clones account for 9.7% of the sample.

Rearrangement joined TRBV13 to TRBJ1-1, with an unclear D gene assignment. Sequencing used peripheral blood. The TCR originated in a man between 65 and 85 years old with acute or convalescent COVID-19. The CDR3 protein is CASTQARGLSGIRTEAFF. The nucleotides read TGTGCCAGCACCCAAGCTCGGGGTCTGAGCGGGATTCGTACTGAAGCTTTCTTT.